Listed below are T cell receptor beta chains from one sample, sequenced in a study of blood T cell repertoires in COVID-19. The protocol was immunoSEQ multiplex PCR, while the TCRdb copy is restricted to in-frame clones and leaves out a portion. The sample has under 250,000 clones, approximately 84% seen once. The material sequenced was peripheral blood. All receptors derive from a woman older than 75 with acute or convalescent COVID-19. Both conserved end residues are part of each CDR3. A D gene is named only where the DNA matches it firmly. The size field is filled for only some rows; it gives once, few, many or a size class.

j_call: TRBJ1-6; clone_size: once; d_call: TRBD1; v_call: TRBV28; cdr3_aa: CASSPGTGVEGNSPLHF; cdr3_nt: TGTGCCAGCAGCCCCGGGACAGGGGTTGAAGGGAATTCACCCCTCCACTTT
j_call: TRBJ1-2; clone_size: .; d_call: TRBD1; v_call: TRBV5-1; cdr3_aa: CASSLGTGGGNGYTF; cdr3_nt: TGCGCCAGCAGCTTGGGAACAGGGGGCGGTAATGGCTACACCTTC
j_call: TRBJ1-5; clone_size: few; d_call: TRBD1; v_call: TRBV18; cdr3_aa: CASSQSLGQGTSQPQHF; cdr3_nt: TGTGCCAGCTCACAAAGTTTGGGACAGGGAACGAGTCAGCCCCAGCATTTT
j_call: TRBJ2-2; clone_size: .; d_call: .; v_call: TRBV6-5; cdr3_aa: CASSLLRDVTGELFF; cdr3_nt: TGTGCCAGCAGTCTACTCAGGGATGTCACGGGGGAGCTGTTTTTT
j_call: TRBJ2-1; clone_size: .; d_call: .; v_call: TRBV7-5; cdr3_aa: CVRRYHTGRGTYNEQFF; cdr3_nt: TGTGTCAGAAGATACCACACGGGGCGGGGAACCTACAATGAGCAGTTCTTC
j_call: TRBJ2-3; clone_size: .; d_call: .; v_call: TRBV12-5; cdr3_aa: CASGLALTDTQYF; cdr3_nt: TGTGCTAGTGGTTTGGCCCTAACAGATACGCAGTATTTT
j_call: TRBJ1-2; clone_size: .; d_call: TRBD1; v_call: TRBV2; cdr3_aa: CASTGTVATWSGYTF; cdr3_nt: TGTGCCAGCACCGGGACAGTAGCTACTTGGTCGGGCTACACCTTC
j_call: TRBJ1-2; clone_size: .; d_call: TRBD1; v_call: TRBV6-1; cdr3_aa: CASSDPRTGWYGYTF; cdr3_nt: TGTGCCAGCAGTGACCCTAGGACAGGGTGGTATGGCTACACCTTC
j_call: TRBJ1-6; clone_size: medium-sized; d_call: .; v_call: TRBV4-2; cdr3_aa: CASSQDYMGNPIPLHF; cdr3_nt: TGTGCCAGCAGCCAAGATTACATGGGCAACCCGATCCCCCTCCACTTT
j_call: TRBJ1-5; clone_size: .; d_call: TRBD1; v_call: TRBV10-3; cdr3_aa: CATNPRDSGGQPQHF; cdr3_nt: TGTGCCACCAACCCCCGGGACAGTGGAGGGCAGCCCCAGCATTTT
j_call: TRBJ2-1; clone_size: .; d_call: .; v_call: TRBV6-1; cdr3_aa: CASSVRSSPSYNEQFF; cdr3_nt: TGTGCCAGCAGTGTTAGGAGTTCACCGTCCTACAATGAGCAGTTCTTC
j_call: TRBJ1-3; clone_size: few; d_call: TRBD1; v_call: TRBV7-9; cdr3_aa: CASSLGLGDRDGNTIYF; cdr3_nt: TGTGCCAGCAGCTTAGGCCTTGGGGACAGGGATGGAAACACCATATATTTT
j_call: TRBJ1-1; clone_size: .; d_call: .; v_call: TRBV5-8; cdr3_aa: CASSAGNTGVSIEAFF; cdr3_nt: TGTGCCAGCAGCGCAGGAAACACGGGAGTCTCAATTGAAGCTTTCTTT
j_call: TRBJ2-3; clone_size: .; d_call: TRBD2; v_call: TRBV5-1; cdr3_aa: CASSLGVAGGRTDTQYF; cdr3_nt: TGCGCCAGCAGCTTGGGAGTAGCGGGGGGGCGAACAGATACGCAGTATTTT
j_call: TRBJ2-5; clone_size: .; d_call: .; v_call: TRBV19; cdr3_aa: CASRRSGQETQYF; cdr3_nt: TGTGCCAGTAGGAGATCCGGGCAAGAGACCCAGTACTTC
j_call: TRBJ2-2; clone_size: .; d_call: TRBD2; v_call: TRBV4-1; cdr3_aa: CASSRLTSGTNTGELFF; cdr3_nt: TGCGCCAGCAGCCGCCTGACTAGCGGGACGAACACCGGGGAGCTGTTTTTT
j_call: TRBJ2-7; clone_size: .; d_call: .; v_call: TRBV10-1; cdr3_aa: CASITPPRDPPWEQYF; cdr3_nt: TGCGCCAGCATAACCCCACCGCGGGATCCCCCTTGGGAGCAGTACTTC
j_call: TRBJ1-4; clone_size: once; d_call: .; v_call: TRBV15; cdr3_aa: CATSRDPRSTNEKLFF; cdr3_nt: TGTGCCACCAGCAGAGACCCCAGATCAACTAATGAAAAACTGTTTTTT
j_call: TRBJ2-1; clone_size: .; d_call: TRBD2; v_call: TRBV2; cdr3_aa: CASSDLGGSVYNEQFF; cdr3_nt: TGTGCCAGCAGTGATCTGGGCGGGAGTGTGTACAATGAGCAGTTCTTC
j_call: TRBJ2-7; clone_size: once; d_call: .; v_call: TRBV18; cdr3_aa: CASSMDMTYEQYF; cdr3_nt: TGTGCCAGCTCAATGGACATGACCTACGAGCAGTACTTC
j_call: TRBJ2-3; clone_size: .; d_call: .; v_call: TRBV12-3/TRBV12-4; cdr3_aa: CASSGGSTDTQYF; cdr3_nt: TGTGCCAGCTCCGGAGGGAGCACAGATACGCAGTATTTT
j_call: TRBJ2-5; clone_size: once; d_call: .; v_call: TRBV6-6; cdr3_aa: CASRWGVGRAQETQYF; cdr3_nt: TGTGCCAGCAGGTGGGGGGTAGGGCGGGCCCAAGAGACCCAGTACTTC
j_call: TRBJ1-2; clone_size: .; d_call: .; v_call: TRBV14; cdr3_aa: CASSQAGIAGGYTF; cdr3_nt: TGTGCCAGCAGCCAAGCCGGGATTGCGGGTGGCTACACCTTC
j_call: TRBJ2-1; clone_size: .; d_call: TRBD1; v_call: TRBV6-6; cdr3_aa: CASSYSRQGDRNEQFF; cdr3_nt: TGTGCCAGCAGTTACTCCCGACAGGGGGATCGGAATGAGCAGTTCTTC
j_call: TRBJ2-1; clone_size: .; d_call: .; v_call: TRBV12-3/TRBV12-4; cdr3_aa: CASSLALGVEQFF; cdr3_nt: TGTGCCAGCAGTTTGGCTCTCGGGGTTGAGCAGTTCTTC
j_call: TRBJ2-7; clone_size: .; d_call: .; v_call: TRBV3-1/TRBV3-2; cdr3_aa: CASSQRGGAYEQYF; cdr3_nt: TGTGCCAGCAGCCAACGCGGAGGGGCATACGAGCAGTACTTC
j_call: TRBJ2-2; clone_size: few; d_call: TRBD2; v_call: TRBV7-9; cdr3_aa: CASSSGLAGTGELFF; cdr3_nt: TGTGCCAGCAGCTCGGGACTAGCGGGCACCGGGGAGCTGTTTTTT
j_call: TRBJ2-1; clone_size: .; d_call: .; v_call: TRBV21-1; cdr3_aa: CASGSRDRGHNEQFF; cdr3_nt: TGTGCCAGCGGCTCCCGGGACAGGGGGCACAATGAGCAGTTCTTC
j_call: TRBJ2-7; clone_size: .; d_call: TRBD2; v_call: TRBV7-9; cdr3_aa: CASSLTRAGGDEQYF; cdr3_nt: TGTGCCAGCAGCCTCACCCGAGCGGGAGGGGACGAGCAGTACTTC
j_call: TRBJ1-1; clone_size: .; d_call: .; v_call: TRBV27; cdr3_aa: CASSLTWNTEAFF; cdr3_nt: TGTGCCAGCAGTTTGACATGGAACACTGAAGCTTTCTTT
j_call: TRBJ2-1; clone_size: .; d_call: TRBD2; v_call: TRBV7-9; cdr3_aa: CASSEREGGRRHNEQFF; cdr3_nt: TGTGCCAGCAGCGAGCGAGAGGGCGGGAGACGGCACAATGAGCAGTTCTTC
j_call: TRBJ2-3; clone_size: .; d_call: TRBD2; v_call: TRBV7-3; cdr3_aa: CASGTSATDTQYF; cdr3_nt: TGTGCCAGCGGGACTAGCGCCACAGATACGCAGTATTTT
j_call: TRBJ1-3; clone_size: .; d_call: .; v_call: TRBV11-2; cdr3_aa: CASSLDKAGEPLSGNTIYF; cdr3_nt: TGTGCCAGCAGCTTAGACAAGGCAGGGGAGCCTCTATCTGGAAACACCATATATTTT
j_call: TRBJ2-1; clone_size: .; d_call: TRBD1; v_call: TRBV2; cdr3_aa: CASSGSLGQGGGEQFF; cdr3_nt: TGTGCCAGCAGTGGGTCTTTAGGACAGGGCGGCGGTGAGCAGTTCTTC
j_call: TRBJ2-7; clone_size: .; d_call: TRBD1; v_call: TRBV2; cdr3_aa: CASSEAGTGGYEQYF; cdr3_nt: TGTGCCAGCAGTGAAGCGGGGACAGGGGGCTACGAGCAGTACTTC
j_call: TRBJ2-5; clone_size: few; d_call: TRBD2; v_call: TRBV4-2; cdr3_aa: CASSQAGTSGGTQYF; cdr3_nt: TGTGCCAGCAGCCAAGCCGGGACTAGCGGGGGCACCCAGTACTTC
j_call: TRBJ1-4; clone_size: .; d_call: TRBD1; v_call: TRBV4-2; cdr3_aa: CASSQDGGTGNEKLFF; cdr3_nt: TGTGCCAGCAGCCAAGATGGCGGGACAGGCAACGAAAAACTGTTTTTT
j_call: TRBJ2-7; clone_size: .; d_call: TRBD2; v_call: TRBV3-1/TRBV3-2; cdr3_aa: CASSRSGGHSYEQYF; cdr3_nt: TGTGCCAGCAGCCGTAGCGGGGGCCACTCCTACGAGCAGTACTTC
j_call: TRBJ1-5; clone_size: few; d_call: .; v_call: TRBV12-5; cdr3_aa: CASGKNTQGNQPQHF; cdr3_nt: TGTGCTAGTGGTAAAAATACTCAGGGGAATCAGCCCCAGCATTTT
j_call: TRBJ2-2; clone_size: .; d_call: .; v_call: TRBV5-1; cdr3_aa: CASSLWQGSNTGELFF; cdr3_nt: TGCGCCAGCAGCTTGTGGCAGGGCTCGAACACCGGGGAGCTGTTTTTT
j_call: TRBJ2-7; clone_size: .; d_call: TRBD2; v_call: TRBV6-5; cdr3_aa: CASSSRTSGGNYEQYF; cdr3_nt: TGTGCCAGCAGTTCTCGGACTAGCGGGGGAAACTACGAGCAGTACTTC
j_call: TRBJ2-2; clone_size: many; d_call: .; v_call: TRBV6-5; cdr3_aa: CASSYRGNTGELFF; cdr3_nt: TGTGCCAGCAGTTATCGAGGGAACACCGGGGAGCTGTTTTTT